This T cell receptor beta chain derives from a study of post-analysis software for immune sequencing data (dated by TCRdb to between 2014 and 2016). Turning to the overall study: Recorded disease courses included relapsing-remitting, secondary progressive and progressive-relapsing multiple sclerosis, with some patients lacking subtype annotation. The patient repertoires were set against approximately 10 previously published healthy control repertoires from donors whose ages ranged from roughly 6 to 27 years. A subset of samples was prepared in parallel using single-end sample barcoding, then pooled and co-amplified after Illumina adapter ligation.

Receptors were amplified or captured by PCR. Sequencing relied on an Illumina HiSeq 2500. Unique molecular identifiers were incorporated into TCR beta cDNA libraries to reduce PCR and sequencing biases. Roughly 500,000 cDNA molecules were obtained for every 1 to 10 million input T cells, so each molecule roughly corresponded to one T cell. Patient libraries were prepared and sequenced with the same protocol used for the earlier healthy control dataset. Samples belonging to the same batch were prepared together, multiplexed and sequenced on a shared HiSeq lane. Per the source publication's procedure: MIGEC handled the raw barcoded reads, throwing out single-read molecular identifier groups before consensus assembly and CDR3 extraction. Clonotype tables were post-analysed with VDJtools, normalizing diversity by down-sampling all datasets to the smallest sample size. To correct batch-related cross-sample contamination, repertoire overlap clustering matched CDR3 amino acid sequences but not nucleotide sequences. Using fastp at Q25 and MiXCR, TCRdb reprocessed the public reads and kept productive beta chains. Each entry is one CDR3 protein sequence, shown with its most common DNA and genes. The V and J calls, along with clone size, are taken from TCRdb and not from the paper's own processing. In all, the sample holds hundreds of thousands of distinct CDR3 sequences, and roughly 36% of those were seen once. The top ten hold 10% to 15% of the sample.

TCR beta repertoires were profiled from peripheral blood of approximately 13 young patients with multiple sclerosis to demonstrate the VDJtools post-analysis software. The multiple sclerosis patients were children and adolescents between roughly 6 and 17 years of age. Compared with germline, V lacks 2 bases and J lacks 1 base; bases without a gene match: 4. Based on the germline V gene (reference sequence), the CDR1 and CDR2 sequences are MNHNY and SVGAGI. CDR3 length: 15 amino acids, cysteine to phenylalanine. CDR3 DNA only is kept here, 45 bases in frame from base 1. Note on this clonotype: Its antigen is unknown. No much larger clone exists at a distance of one base, and base qualities are not known.

What the authors observed across the whole study: Multiple sclerosis patients had significantly lower normalized Chao1 diversity than controls, a result that suggests substantial peripheral T-cell clonal expansion. The multiple sclerosis patient group was slightly younger than the control group. When samples were clustered directly using the F measure, samples prepared in the same batch co-clustered strongly, which prompted a batch-effect correction. Significantly higher frequencies in patients than in controls were found for five TRBV segments, including TRBV5-6, TRBV5-1 and TRBV20-1.

Rearrangement joined TRBV6-6 to TRBJ2-5; TRBD2 aligns with 7 central bases. The sample consisted of blood. The source of this sequence is a girl aged 10-17 years with multiple sclerosis. The CDR3 region has the sequence CASSYQAGSQETQYF. The DNA sequence is as follows: TGTGCCAGCAGTTACCAAGCGGGGAGCCAAGAGACCCAGTACTTC.